This T cell receptor beta chain originates from a study of blood T cell repertoires in COVID-19. Study details: The United States, Italy and Spain supplied acute and convalescent COVID-19 samples. In each case, the material was cDNA or gDNA derived from T cells, B-cell-depleted T cells, or PBMCs.

The CDR3 loop spans 14 amino acids. V gave up 0 bases and J gave up 6 bases, with 11 bases separating them. Germline V lookup: CDR1 GTSNPN, CDR2 SVGIG (reference sequence). Source study methods: Nucleated cell counts were estimated from reference gene primer amplification. Generated by immunoSEQ multiplex PCR, the TCRdb table keeps only in-frame clones and is missing some. The D gene and trimming were derived from the DNA, and the V and J assignments and clone size from that table. The sample includes roughly 60,000 clones, approximately 80% seen only once; the top ten take about 3.4%. The chain joins TRBV30 to TRBJ2-2, with D possibly TRBD2 on 7 matching bases. This sequence originates from a man aged 60-69 years with acute or convalescent COVID-19. Input material: peripheral blood. For the CDR3, the DNA is TGTGCCTGGAGTGTTTGGGGGGGGCCCGGGGAGCTGTTTTTT. Its translation: CAWSVWGGPGELFF.